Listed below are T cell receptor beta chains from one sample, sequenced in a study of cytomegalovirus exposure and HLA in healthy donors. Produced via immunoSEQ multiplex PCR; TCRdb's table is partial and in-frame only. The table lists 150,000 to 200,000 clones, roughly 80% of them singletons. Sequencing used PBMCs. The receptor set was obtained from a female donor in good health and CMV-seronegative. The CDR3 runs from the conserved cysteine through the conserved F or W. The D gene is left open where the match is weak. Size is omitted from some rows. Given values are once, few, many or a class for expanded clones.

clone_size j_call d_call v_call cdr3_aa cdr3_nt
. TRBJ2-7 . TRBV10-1 CASSNKYEQYF TGCGCCAGCAGTAACAAATACGAGCAGTACTTC
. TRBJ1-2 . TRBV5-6 CASSPGHEYGYTF TGTGCCAGCAGCCCCGGACACGAGTATGGCTACACCTTC
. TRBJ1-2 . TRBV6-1 CASSEGTGLYGYTF TGTGCCAGCAGTGAGGGGACTGGTCTATATGGCTACACCTTC
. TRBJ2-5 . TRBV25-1 CAAKAGETQYF TGTGCCGCTAAAGCGGGAGAGACCCAGTACTTC
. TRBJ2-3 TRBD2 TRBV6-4 CASSDSGGATDTQYF TGTGCCAGCAGTGACAGCGGGGGGGCCACAGATACGCAGTATTTT
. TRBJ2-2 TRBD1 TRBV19 CASTVTGVNTGELFF TGTGCCAGTACCGTGACAGGGGTGAACACCGGGGAGCTGTTTTTT
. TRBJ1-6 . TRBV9 CASSVAGSPLHF TGTGCCAGCAGCGTTGCAGGCTCACCCCTCCACTTT
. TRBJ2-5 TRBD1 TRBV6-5 CASGDRETQYF TGTGCCAGCGGGGACAGAGAGACCCAGTACTTC
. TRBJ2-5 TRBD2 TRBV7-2 CASSLNSGAQETQYF TGTGCCAGCAGCTTAAATAGCGGGGCGCAAGAGACCCAGTACTTC
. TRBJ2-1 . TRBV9 CASSVGLDSSYNEQFF TGTGCCAGCAGCGTAGGGTTGGACAGCTCCTACAATGAGCAGTTCTTC
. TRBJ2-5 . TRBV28 CASRAQGYVETQYF TGTGCCAGCAGAGCCCAGGGGTATGTGGAGACCCAGTACTTC
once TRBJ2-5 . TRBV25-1 CASSGHSRGQETQYF TGTGCCAGCAGTGGACACAGCAGGGGCCAAGAGACCCAGTACTTC
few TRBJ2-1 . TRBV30 CAWSVHGDRRLRNEQFF TGTGCCTGGAGTGTACATGGCGACAGGAGACTCCGAAATGAGCAGTTCTTC
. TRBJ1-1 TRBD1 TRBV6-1 CASSGQGAGEAFF TGTGCCAGCAGTGGACAGGGGGCCGGTGAAGCTTTCTTT
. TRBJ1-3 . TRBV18 CASSPRRDLLSGNTIYF TGTGCCAGCTCACCACGGAGGGATCTCCTCTCTGGAAACACCATATATTTT
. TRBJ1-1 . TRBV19 CASSILAQMNTEAFF TGTGCCAGTAGTATTTTAGCACAAATGAACACTGAAGCTTTCTTT
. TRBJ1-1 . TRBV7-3 CASSPGHSNTEAFF TGTGCCAGCAGCCCGGGACACTCTAACACTGAAGCTTTCTTT
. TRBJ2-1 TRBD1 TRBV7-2 CASSLRLSGQGVSNEQFF TGTGCCAGCAGCTTAAGGCTGTCGGGGCAGGGGGTCTCCAATGAGCAGTTCTTC
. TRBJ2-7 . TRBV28 CASTSRQGSYEQYF TGTGCCAGCACTTCACGACAAGGCTCCTACGAGCAGTACTTC
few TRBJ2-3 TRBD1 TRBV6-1 CASRRDRGLDTQYF TGTGCCAGCAGGCGGGACAGGGGGCTTGATACGCAGTATTTT
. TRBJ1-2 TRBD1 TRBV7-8 CASSLTGSYGYTF TGTGCCAGCAGTTTGACAGGGTCCTATGGCTACACCTTC
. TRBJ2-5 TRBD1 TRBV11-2 CASSFDREGTQYF TGTGCCAGCAGCTTCGACAGGGAAGGGACCCAGTACTTC
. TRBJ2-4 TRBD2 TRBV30 CAWSLGTSGGRGIQYF TGTGCCTGGAGTCTTGGGACTAGCGGGGGGCGGGGGATTCAGTACTTC